The entry below describes one TCR beta chain. What it binds is unknown. V was trimmed by 5 bases and J by 1 base, leaving 10 bases between them. The CDR3 consists of 14 residues. Germline CDR1 reads SEHNR; CDR2 reads FQNEAQ (reference sequence). This sample is part of a study of post-analysis software for immune sequencing data. Broader study findings: Roughly 5 TRBV segments, TRBV5-6, TRBV5-1 and TRBV20-1 among them, were found more frequent in patients than controls. Controls' normalized Chao1 diversity significantly exceeded that of multiple sclerosis patients.

TCR beta cDNA libraries included unique molecular identifiers. TCRdb recomputed calls from the PCR reads with MiXCR, one row per CDR3 protein. Among about 430,000 distinct CDR3 sequences listed, 39% were seen once. What was sequenced was blood. The clonotype was recovered from a girl aged 2 to 10 with multiple sclerosis. The V gene is TRBV7-9, the J gene TRBJ2-3; D remains ambiguous. The CDR3, as DNA: TGTGCCAGCAGCAAACCTGAGGGCACAGATACGCAGTATTTT. Translating gives CASSKPEGTDTQYF.